This TCR beta chain was sequenced for a study of regulatory T cells in long-lasting Graves disease. There are many counts of this clonotype. The antigen remains undetermined. Germline assignment: CDR1 SGHKS and CDR2 YYEKEE (reference sequence). The CDR3 runs to 18 residues. V was trimmed by 3 bases and J by 0 bases, leaving 22 bases between them. General study results and limits: Since the sample size was small, accuracy may have been reduced.

The authors built TCR beta libraries using iRepertoire HTBI primers and Arm-PCR of CDR3 regions. One entry per CDR3 protein, called by TCRdb with MiXCR from the multiplex PCR reads. The sample carries around 250,000 distinct CDR3 sequences, about 17% recorded once. Indicated time point: newly diagnosed GD, antithyroid drugs for less than 3 months. With RNA extracted from PBMCs as input, the TCR library was made. Diagnosis followed American Thyroid Association guidelines for Graves' disease. This receptor was taken from a female donor with Graves disease. This chain joins TRBV5-5 and TRBJ2-7; tentative D call: TRBD1 (6 bases). The starting material was peripheral blood mononuclear cells (PBMCs), obtained at new diagnosis, from a patient treated with antithyroid drugs. The CDR3 bases are TGTGCCAGCAGCTCTTTACCCCATGGGGGCAAGAGCTCCTACGAGCAGTACTTC. Translation: CASSSLPHGGKSSYEQYF.